This passage covers 30 T cell receptor beta chains from one sample sequenced in a study of early T cells in non-severe SARS-CoV-2 infection. TCRdb reprocessed the 5' RACE reads via MiXCR and lists one record per CDR3 protein. This sample has 60,000 to 70,000 distinct CDR3 sequences, with approximately 9% found just once. Specimen: whole blood. All receptors come from an adult who was a healthcare worker with PCR-confirmed SARS-CoV-2 infection or an uninfected control (not recorded which).

This clonotype was seen more than once but under ten times. The rearrangement joins TRBV24-1 to TRBJ2-3; 9 nucleotides line up with TRBD2. Germline lookup yields CDR1 KGHDR and CDR2 SFDVKD. V shed 6 bases and J 2 bases; nucleotides not matched to a gene: 5. This CDR3 has 15 residues. CDR3 in amino acids: CATSRAGGHTDTQYF. CDR3 sequence (DNA): TGTGCCACCAGTCGAGCGGGAGGACACACAGATACGCAGTATTTT.

The chain employs TRBV6-2 or TRBV6-3 and TRBJ1-1, with TRBD1 as a possible D gene (6 bases). Germline V CDR1 and CDR2: MNHEY, SVGEGT. This CDR3 region has 17 residues. Trimming removed 6 bases at V and 4 bases at J, with 24 bases between. In DNA, the CDR3 is TGTGCCAGCAGAAAACCCCCACAGGGTCGGGAGGGCACTGAAGCTTTCTTT. Its translation: CASRKPPQGREGTEAFF.

The chain is built from TRBV28 and TRBJ2-7; 7 nucleotides match TRBD2. Trimming cost V 3 bases and J 4 bases; bases outside gene matches: 12. Germline loops: CDR1 MDHEN, CDR2 SYDVKM. The CDR3 runs 16 residues. In nucleotides, the CDR3 is TGTGCCAGCAGTTTCTTCTCAAGCGGGAAGATTTACGAGCAGTACTTC. It codes for CASSFFSSGKIYEQYF.

This clonotype was detected a few times. CDR3 nucleotide sequence: TGCAGCGTTGGCGTTTTAGGCGGGAGAGGCGACGAGCAGTACTTC. Its protein product is CSVGVLGGRGDEQYF. This chain joins TRBV29-1 and TRBJ2-7; TRBD2 matches 7 bases. Trimming at V came to 4 bases and at J to 5 bases, leaving 14 bases not matched to a gene. Germline CDR1 reads SQVTM; CDR2 reads ANQGSEA. This CDR3 region has 15 residues.

This clonotype showed up many times. This sequence joins TRBV12-3 or TRBV12-4 and TRBJ1-5; unclear D gene. V was pared by 2 bases and J by 4 bases, with 6 bases between. CDR3 length: 13 amino acids. CDR3 in DNA: TGTGCCAGCAGTTTATTGGAGAATCAGCCCCAGCATTTT. Translating gives CASSLLENQPQHF.

This clonotype was picked up a small number of times. The CDR3 sequence is CASSETQETQYF. The CDR3 DNA reads TGTGCCAGCAGTGAAACCCAAGAGACCCAGTACTTC. The rearrangement joins TRBV6-1 to TRBJ2-5; D not resolved. CDR1 and CDR2 (germline): MNHNS, SASEGT. Between the trimmed V and J ends, which lost 2 bases and 1 base, there was a span of 2 bases. CDR3 length equals 12 residues.

This clonotype was seen many times. This chain uses TRBV4-1 with TRBJ2-7, with 8 bases that match TRBD1. The CDR3 length is 14 residues. V lost 1 base, J lost 9 bases, and 8 bases stayed unmatched. The germline V gene encodes CDR1 MGHRA and CDR2 YSYEKL. CDR3 sequence reads: CASSQGTTGVGQYF. The DNA of the CDR3 is TGCGCCAGCAGCCAAGGGACGACAGGGGTCGGGCAGTACTTC.

This clonotype was recorded at least ten times. The chain couples TRBV11-3 to TRBJ2-3; D is possibly TRBD2 (5 bases). The V gene's germline CDR1 is SGHNT and CDR2 YENEEA. Trimming stripped 1 base from V and 1 base from J, with 6 bases between. This CDR3 comprises 14 residues. The CDR3 DNA reads TGTGCCAGCAGCTTAGGGCGGGGCACAGATACGCAGTATTTT. It encodes CASSLGRGTDTQYF.

By share, this clonotype ranks as medium-sized. The rearrangement uses TRBV10-3 and TRBJ2-5; D perhaps matches TRBD2 (6 bases). Germline values: CDR1 ENHRY, CDR2 SYGVKD. V was pared by 0 bases and J by 4 bases, with 6 bases between. This CDR3 comprises 13 residues. CDR3 coding DNA: TGTGCCATCAGTGAGTCTAGCGGAGAGACCCAGTACTTC. Translation: CAISESSGETQYF.

This clonotype showed up many times. This rearrangement joins TRBV7-8 to TRBJ1-6, with D uncertain. V lost 1 base, J lost 6 bases, and 7 bases lay in between. The CDR3 covers 14 residues. Per the germline V gene, CDR1 is SGHVS and CDR2 is FQNEAQ. CDR3 sequence: CASSLDGFNSPLHF. The CDR3 DNA is TGTGCCAGCAGCTTAGACGGGTTTAATTCACCCCTCCACTTT.

This clonotype was seen at least ten times. The chain couples TRBV9 to TRBJ2-7, with TRBD1 identical over 7 bases. The CDR3 has 17 amino acids. Per the germline V gene, CDR1 is SGDLS and CDR2 is YYNGEE. J was trimmed by 0 bases and V by 2 bases; bases with no gene match: 11. CDR3 loop: CASSVRDSHFFSYEQYF. The CDR3 DNA reads as TGTGCCAGCAGCGTCCGGGACAGCCACTTTTTCTCCTACGAGCAGTACTTC.

The V gene is TRBV7-9, the J gene TRBJ2-1, with 7 bases that match TRBD2. The CDR3 covers 15 residues. CDR1 is SEHNR, CDR2 FQNEAQ, per germline (reference sequence). V lost 7 bases, J lost 7 bases, and 13 bases stayed unmatched. CDR3 residues: CASTRGSGPGNEQFF. The CDR3 DNA follows: TGTGCCAGCACAAGGGGTAGCGGGCCAGGGAATGAGCAGTTCTTC.

This clonotype was observed a few times. The V call is TRBV7-2, the J call TRBJ2-7; 7 nucleotides agree with TRBD1. CDR1 SGHTA and CDR2 FQGNSA come from the germline V gene. V dropped 5 bases and J dropped 3; count of bases not matched to a gene: 19. The CDR3 runs to 18 residues. As DNA, the CDR3 is TGTGCCAGCAGCCCATTGGGAAGGGGGCTCGCTTCCGACTACGAGCAGTACTTC. Protein product: CASSPLGRGLASDYEQYF.

This clonotype was seen repeatedly, ten times or more. The chain uses TRBV6-2 or TRBV6-3 and TRBJ2-7; D not certain. The V end lost 2 bases, the J end lost 3 bases, and 8 bases lay between the germline ends. The CDR3 covers 13 residues. Germline V CDR1 and CDR2: MNHEY, SVGEGT. CDR3 amino acids: CASSYGEIYEQYF. For the CDR3, the DNA is TGTGCCAGCAGTTACGGGGAAATCTACGAGCAGTACTTC.

The rearrangement joins TRBV2 to TRBJ2-3; D is perhaps TRBD1 or TRBD2 (6 bases each). The CDR3 spans 15 residues. Per germline, CDR1 SNHLY and CDR2 FYNNEI. V was clipped by 6 bases and J by 4 bases, with 17 bases between them. CDR3 bases: TGTGCCAGCAGACCCGACTTGGGGGGCGCAGATACGCAGTATTTT. Translated, it gives CASRPDLGGADTQYF.

This clonotype was picked up one time. For the CDR3, the DNA is TGTGCCAGCTCACCAATGGGCGACTATGGCTACACCTTC. Residues: CASSPMGDYGYTF. The chain uses TRBV18 and TRBJ1-2; unclear D gene. The CDR3 is made up of 13 amino acids. V lost 2 bases and J 3 bases, leaving 7 bases between the germline ends. The V gene's germline CDR1 is KGHSH and CDR2 LQKENI.

This clonotype has ten or more counts. The chain carries TRBV5-4 and TRBJ2-7; 7 bases are shared with TRBD2. The germline CDR1 and CDR2 sequences are SGHNT and YYREEE (reference sequence). V shed 4 bases and J 2 bases; nucleotides not matched to a gene: 6. CDR3 length: 14 residues. The CDR3 reads CASSPRAGPYEQYF. The CDR3 nucleotides read TGTGCCAGCAGCCCCCGAGCGGGGCCCTACGAGCAGTACTTC.

J is TRBJ2-5 and V is TRBV7-9; 10 bases are shared with TRBD2. V lost 4 bases to trimming and J lost 5 bases; unmatched junction nucleotides: 7. Germline V lookup: CDR1 SEHNR, CDR2 FQNEAQ (reference sequence). CDR3 length equals 15 residues. The CDR3 here is CASSSNSGRRETQYF. The CDR3 DNA follows: TGTGCCAGCAGCTCTAATAGCGGGAGGCGGGAGACCCAGTACTTC.

This clonotype has at least ten counts. The chain combines TRBV10-3 with TRBJ1-2; 8 bases map to TRBD1. This CDR3 region has 15 residues. Germline V CDR1 and CDR2: ENHRY, SYGVKD. V shed 3 bases and J 0 bases; nucleotides not matched to a gene: 3. The CDR3 DNA is TGTGCCATCAGTGAAAGACAGGGGACTAACTATGGCTACACCTTC. The encoded protein is CAISERQGTNYGYTF.

This chain uses TRBV20-1 with TRBJ2-7; a possible D gene is TRBD2 (6 bases). Trimming removed 1 base at V and 5 bases at J, with 18 bases between. The CDR3 has 15 residues. Germline-derived CDR1 and CDR2 are DFQATT and SNEGSKA (reference sequence). CDR3 amino acids: CSARVAGRNNDEQYF. CDR3 nucleotide sequence: TGCAGTGCTAGAGTGGCGGGAAGAAATAACGACGAGCAGTACTTC.

This clonotype was recorded many times. The chain couples TRBV25-1 to TRBJ1-1; 7 bases fit TRBD1. V gave up 8 bases and J gave up 3 bases; unmatched junction bases: 9. This CDR3 contains 14 residues. Germline CDR1 is MGHDK and CDR2 is SYGVNS. CDR3 in DNA: TGTGCCAGCCAGGGGGGGGGGCTTGACACTGAAGCTTTCTTT. The encoded protein is CASQGGGLDTEAFF.

The chain is built from TRBV5-6 and TRBJ2-4; possibly TRBD1 for D (5 bases). With 1 base removed from V and 1 base from J, the gap between germline ends came to 9 bases. Germline V CDR1 and CDR2: SGHDT, YYEEEE. CDR3 length: 15 residues. The CDR3 coding sequence is TGTGCCAGCAGCTTGAGGGGTATGGCCAAAAACATTCAGTACTTC. This encodes CASSLRGMAKNIQYF.

The V and J genes are TRBV6-4 and TRBJ2-3, with 11 bases identical to TRBD2. Germline trimming cut 4 bases from V and 4 bases from J; bases unmatched to any gene: 1. This CDR3 has 14 amino acids. Germline V CDR1 and CDR2: MRHNA, SNTAGT. This chain's CDR3 is CASSVAGGPDTQYF. In DNA, the CDR3 is TGTGCCAGCAGTGTAGCGGGAGGGCCAGATACGCAGTATTTT.

This chain joins TRBV24-1 and TRBJ2-2, with D unresolved. V lost 9 bases to trimming and J lost 4 bases, with 14 bases between them. The germline CDR1 and CDR2 sequences are KGHDR and SFDVKD. The CDR3 has 14 amino acids. The CDR3 sequence is CATDRGFITGELFF. The CDR3 DNA is TGTGCCACCGACCGTGGGTTTATCACCGGGGAGCTGTTTTTT.

This clonotype was recorded at least ten times. The genes are TRBV5-4 and TRBJ1-2; D remains ambiguous. The CDR3 contains 15 residues. Trimming took 0 bases from V and 2 from J, leaving 11 bases between them. In germline, CDR1 is SGHNT, CDR2 YYREEE (reference sequence). As DNA, the CDR3 is TGTGCCAGCAGCTTGGCCAAATCAGGAAACTATGGCTACACCTTC. Amino acid sequence: CASSLAKSGNYGYTF.

The V call is TRBV9, the J call TRBJ2-3; maybe TRBD2 (5 bases). Germline V CDR1 and CDR2: SGDLS, YYNGEE. The V end was cut by 0 bases, the J end by 1 base, with 9 bases between. This CDR3 is built from 15 residues. The CDR3 DNA follows: TGTGCCAGCAGCGTAGAACTAGGTCGCACAGATACGCAGTATTTT. The encoded protein is CASSVELGRTDTQYF.

There are many counts of this clonotype. The DNA for the CDR3 is TGTGCCACCAGTGGTGTAGGGACTAGCGGGAGATTTTACTACAATGAGCAGTTCTTC. Encoded protein: CATSGVGTSGRFYYNEQFF. This chain uses TRBV24-1 with TRBJ2-1, with 14 bases lining up with TRBD2. Germline values: CDR1 KGHDR, CDR2 SFDVKD. Trimming took 5 bases from V and 3 from J; bases not matched to a gene: 11. This CDR3 spans 19 amino acids.

This clonotype was seen a handful of times. The chain employs TRBV4-1 and TRBJ1-1, with no clear D. Trimming shortened V by 1 base and J by 12 bases, and 15 bases separated the two germline ends. The CDR3 loop spans 13 amino acids. The germline CDR1 and CDR2 sequences are MGHRA and YSYEKL. DNA of the CDR3: TGCGCCAGCAGCCAAGGACAAGCATCAGTAACTTTCTTT. This sequence encodes CASSQGQASVTFF.

This clonotype has at least ten counts. The V call is TRBV6-6, the J call TRBJ2-1, with D possibly being TRBD2 (9 bases). This CDR3 comprises 14 residues. Trimming took off 6 bases at V and 11 bases at J, with 20 bases between the two ends. CDR1 is MNHNY and CDR2 is SVGAGI in the germline V gene (reference sequence). The DNA for the CDR3 is TGTGCCAGCAGGCGGGGGGGGCAGGGGGCAAAGCAGTTCTTC. This gives the protein CASRRGGQGAKQFF.

In its sample, this clonotype was seen once. The rearrangement joins TRBV19 to TRBJ2-3; 7 bases agree with TRBD2. CDR1 is LNHDA and CDR2 is SQIVND in the germline V gene (reference sequence). The CDR3 totals 15 residues. The V segment lost 6 bases and the J segment 3 bases; nucleotides outside the gene matches: 9. CDR3 residues: CASRPRGVGTDTQYF. CDR3 nucleotides: TGTGCCAGTAGGCCACGGGGGGTAGGGACAGATACGCAGTATTTT.